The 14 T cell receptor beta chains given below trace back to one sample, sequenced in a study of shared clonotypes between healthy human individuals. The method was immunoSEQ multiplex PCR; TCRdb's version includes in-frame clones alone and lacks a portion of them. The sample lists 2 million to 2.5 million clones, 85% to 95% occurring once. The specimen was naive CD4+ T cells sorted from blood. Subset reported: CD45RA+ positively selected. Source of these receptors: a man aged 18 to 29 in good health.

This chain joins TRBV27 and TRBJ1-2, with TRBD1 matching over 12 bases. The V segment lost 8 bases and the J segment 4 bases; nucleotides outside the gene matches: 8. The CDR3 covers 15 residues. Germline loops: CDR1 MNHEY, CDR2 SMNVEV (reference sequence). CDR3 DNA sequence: TGTGCCAGCCAATCCGGGACAGGGGGCTTCTATGGCTACACCTTC. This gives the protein CASQSGTGGFYGYTF.

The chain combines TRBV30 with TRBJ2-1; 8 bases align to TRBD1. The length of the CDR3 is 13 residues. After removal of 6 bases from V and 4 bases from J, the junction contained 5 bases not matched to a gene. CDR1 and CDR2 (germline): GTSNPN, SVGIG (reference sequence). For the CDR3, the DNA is TGTGCCTGTAACAGGGGGGAATACAATGAGCAGTTCTTC. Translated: CACNRGEYNEQFF.

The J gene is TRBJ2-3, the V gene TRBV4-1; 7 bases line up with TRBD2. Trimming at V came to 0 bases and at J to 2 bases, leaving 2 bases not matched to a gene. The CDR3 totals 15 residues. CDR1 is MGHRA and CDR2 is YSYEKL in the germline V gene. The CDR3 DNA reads TGCGCCAGCAGCCAAGATGGGGGGGACACAGATACGCAGTATTTT. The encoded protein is CASSQDGGDTDTQYF.

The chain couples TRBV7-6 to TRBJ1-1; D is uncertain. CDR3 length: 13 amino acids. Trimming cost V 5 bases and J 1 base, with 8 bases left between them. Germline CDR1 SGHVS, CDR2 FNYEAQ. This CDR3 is CASSQRENTEAFF. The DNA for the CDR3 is TGTGCCAGCAGCCAGAGGGAGAACACTGAAGCTTTCTTT.

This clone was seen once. The CDR3 loop is CASSLVGGQGEFF. Here the CDR3 DNA reads TGTGCCAGCAGCTTAGTTGGGGGACAGGGTGAGTTCTTC. The V and J genes are TRBV7-9 and TRBJ2-1, with 9 bases that match TRBD1. The CDR3 has 13 amino acids. CDR1 is SEHNR, CDR2 FQNEAQ, per germline (reference sequence). V shed 1 base, J shed 14 bases, and the junction held 6 bases outside the gene matches.

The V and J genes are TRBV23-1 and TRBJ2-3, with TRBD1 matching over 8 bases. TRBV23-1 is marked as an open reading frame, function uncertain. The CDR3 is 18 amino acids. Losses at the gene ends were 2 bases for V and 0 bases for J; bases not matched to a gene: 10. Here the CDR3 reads CASSQRPWTGWSTDTQYF. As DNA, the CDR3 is TGCGCCAGCAGTCAAAGGCCCTGGACAGGGTGGAGCACAGATACGCAGTATTTT.

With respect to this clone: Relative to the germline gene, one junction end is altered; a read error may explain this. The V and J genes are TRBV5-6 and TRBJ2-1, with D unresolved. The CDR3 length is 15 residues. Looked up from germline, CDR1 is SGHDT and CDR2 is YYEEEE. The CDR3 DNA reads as TGTGCCAGCAGCTTGGTTCCGGGCCCCTACAATAAGCAGTTCTTC. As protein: CASSLVPGPYNKQFF.

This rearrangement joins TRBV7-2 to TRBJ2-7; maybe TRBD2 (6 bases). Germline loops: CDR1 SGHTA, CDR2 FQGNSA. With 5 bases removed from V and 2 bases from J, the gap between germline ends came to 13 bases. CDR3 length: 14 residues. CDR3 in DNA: TGTGCCAGCAGCCAGTGGGACTCGACCTACGAGCAGTACTTC. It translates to CASSQWDSTYEQYF.

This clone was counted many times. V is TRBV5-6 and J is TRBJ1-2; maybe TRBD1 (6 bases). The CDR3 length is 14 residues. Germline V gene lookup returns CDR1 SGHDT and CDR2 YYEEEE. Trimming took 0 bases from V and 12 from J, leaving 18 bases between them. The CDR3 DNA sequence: TGTGCCAGCAGCTTGGGACAGGTATTATTGATCGACACCTTC. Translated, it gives CASSLGQVLLIDTF.

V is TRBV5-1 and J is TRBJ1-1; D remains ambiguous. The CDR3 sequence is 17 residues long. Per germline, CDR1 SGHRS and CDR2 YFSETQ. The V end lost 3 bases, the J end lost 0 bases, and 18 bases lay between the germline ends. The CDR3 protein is CASSSRSQTGVNTEAFF. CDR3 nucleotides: TGCGCCAGCAGCTCCCGATCCCAAACCGGGGTGAACACTGAAGCTTTCTTT. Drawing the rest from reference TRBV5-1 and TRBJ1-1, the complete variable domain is KAGVTQTPRYLIKTRGQQVTLSCSPISGHRSVSWYQQTPGQGLQFLFEYFSETQRNKGNFPGRFSGRQFSNSRSEMNVSTLELGDSALYLCASSSRSQTGVNTEAFFGQGTRLTVV.

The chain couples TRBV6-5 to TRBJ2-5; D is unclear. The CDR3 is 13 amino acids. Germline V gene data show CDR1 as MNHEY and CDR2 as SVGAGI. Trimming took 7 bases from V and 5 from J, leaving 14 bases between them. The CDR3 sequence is CASTSWAGETQYF. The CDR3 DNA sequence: TGTGCCAGCACCTCGTGGGCCGGGGAGACCCAGTACTTC.

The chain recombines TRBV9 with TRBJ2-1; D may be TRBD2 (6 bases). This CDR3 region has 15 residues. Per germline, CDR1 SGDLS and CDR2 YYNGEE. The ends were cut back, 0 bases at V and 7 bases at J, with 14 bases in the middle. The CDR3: CASSVASGVTNEQFF. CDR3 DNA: TGTGCCAGCAGCGTAGCCTCGGGAGTAACAAATGAGCAGTTCTTC.

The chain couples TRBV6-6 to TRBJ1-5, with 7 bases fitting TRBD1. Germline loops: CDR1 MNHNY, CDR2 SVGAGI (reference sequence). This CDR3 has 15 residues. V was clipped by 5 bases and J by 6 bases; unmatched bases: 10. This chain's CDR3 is CASSPSDRAGQPQHF. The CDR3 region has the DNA TGTGCCAGCAGTCCCTCAGACAGGGCAGGTCAGCCCCAGCATTTT.

The DNA of the CDR3 is TGTGCCAGCAGCTTAGAGTTCGGACACTCAGCTTTCTTT. This sequence encodes CASSLEFGHSAFF. J is TRBJ1-1 and V is TRBV7-2; possible D gene TRBD1, 5 bases. Germline V lookup: CDR1 SGHTA, CDR2 FQGNSA. V lost 1 base and J 10 bases, leaving 13 bases between the germline ends. The CDR3 loop spans 13 amino acids.